This T cell receptor (beta chain) comes out of a study of control samples from healthy donors and cancer patients. The CDR3 loop spans 15 amino acids. The germline gives CDR1 GTSNPN, CDR2 SVGIG (reference sequence). V gave up 0 bases and J gave up 7 bases, with 18 bases separating them. TCRdb keeps only in-frame clones here, not all; method: immunoSEQ multiplex PCR. The data hold some 130,000 clones, with less than 95% observed a single time. The V call is TRBV30, the J call TRBJ1-1; D ambiguous. Source material: blood. This clonotype was obtained from a man aged 30-40 years in good health. The CDR3 spells CAWSVPSGRRVEAFF. The CDR3 DNA is TGTGCCTGGAGTGTACCTAGCGGAAGGAGGGTTGAAGCTTTCTTT.